This T cell receptor (beta chain) is drawn from a study of blood T cell repertoires in COVID-19. Background on the study: The United States, Italy and Spain supplied acute and convalescent COVID-19 samples. Nucleic acid was either cDNA or gDNA, and it came from T cells, B-cell-depleted T cells, or PBMCs.

As processed by the authors: Quantification of nucleated cells was approximated via reference gene primer amplification. Sequenced by immunoSEQ multiplex PCR; TCRdb stores in-frame clones only, minus some. V, J and clone size derive from that table, while D and trimming were established from the DNA sequence. Of roughly 150,000 clones listed, around 80% are singletons. In its sample, this clone was seen a few times. Looked up from germline, CDR1 is MNHEY and CDR2 is SMNVEV (reference sequence). V shed 4 bases and J shed 6 bases, with 12 bases lying between them. The CDR3 extends over 14 amino acids. The J gene is TRBJ2-2, the V gene TRBV27; D may be TRBD1 (6 bases). Sequenced: peripheral blood. The TCR sequence derives from a human donor with acute or convalescent COVID-19. The donor label of this sample is uncertain. This CDR3 reads CASSSTGWSGELFF. The CDR3 DNA is TGTGCCAGCAGTTCTACAGGGTGGTCCGGGGAGCTGTTTTTT.